This T cell receptor beta chain was identified during a study of blood T cell repertoires in COVID-19. Profiled with immunoSEQ multiplex PCR; TCRdb holds only in-frame clones, not every one. The data show about 310,000 clones, about 90% seen once. Germline V gene lookup returns CDR1 SGHRS and CDR2 YFSETQ. The CDR3 totals 17 residues. With V trimmed by 2 bases and J by 4 bases, 11 bases remained unmatched. The sequence derives from a middle-aged woman with COVID-19, enrolled during active disease. The rearrangement joins TRBV5-1 to TRBJ2-5, with 10 positions matching TRBD2. Sequenced sample: peripheral blood. In DNA, the CDR3 is TGCGCCAGCAGCTTCCGGAGCGGGAGGGGCGAGGCAGAGACCCAGTACTTC. Its protein product is CASSFRSGRGEAETQYF.